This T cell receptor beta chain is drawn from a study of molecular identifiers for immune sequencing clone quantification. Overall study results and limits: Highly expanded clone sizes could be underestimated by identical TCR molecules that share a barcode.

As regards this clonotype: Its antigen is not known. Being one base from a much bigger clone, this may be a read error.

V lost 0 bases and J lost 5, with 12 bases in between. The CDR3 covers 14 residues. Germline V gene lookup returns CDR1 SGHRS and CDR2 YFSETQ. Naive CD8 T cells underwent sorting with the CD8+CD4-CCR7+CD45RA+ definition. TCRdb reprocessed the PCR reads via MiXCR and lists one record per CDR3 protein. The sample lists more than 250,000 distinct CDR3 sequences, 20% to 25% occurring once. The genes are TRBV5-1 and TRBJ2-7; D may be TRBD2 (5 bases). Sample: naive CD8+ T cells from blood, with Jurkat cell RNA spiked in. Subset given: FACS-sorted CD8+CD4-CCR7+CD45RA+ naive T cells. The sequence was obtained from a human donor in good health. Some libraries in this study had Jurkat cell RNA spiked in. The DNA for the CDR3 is TGCGCCAGCAGCTTGGCCGGACTTCAACACGAGCAGTACTTC. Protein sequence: CASSLAGLQHEQYF.